One and the same sample provided the 26 T cell receptor beta chains below, sequenced in a study of blood T cell repertoires in COVID-19. The table came from immunoSEQ multiplex PCR; TCRdb's copy has only in-frame clones and leaves some out. This sample has approximately 70,000 clones, with around 74% found just once. Sequenced sample: peripheral blood. Receptors were obtained from a man aged 55 to 70 with COVID-19, enrolled during active disease.

J is TRBJ2-7 and V is TRBV6-5, with 8 bases that match TRBD1. From germline, CDR1 is MNHEY and CDR2 SVGAGI. V shed 2 bases, J shed 6 bases, and the junction held 6 bases outside the gene matches. This CDR3 comprises 14 residues. The CDR3 loop is CASSYEGTGTEQYF. CDR3 sequence (DNA): TGTGCCAGCAGTTACGAAGGGACAGGAACCGAGCAGTACTTC.

The chain carries TRBV5-1 and TRBJ2-7; the match to TRBD1 covers 7 bases. J was trimmed by 3 bases and V by 2 bases; bases with no gene match: 11. The length of the CDR3 is 16 residues. Germline values: CDR1 SGHRS, CDR2 YFSETQ. CDR3 in amino acids: CASSFTTGTDGYEQYF. The DNA of the CDR3 is TGCGCCAGCAGCTTTACAACCGGGACAGACGGCTACGAGCAGTACTTC.

The chain recombines TRBV5-1 with TRBJ2-1; 7 bases fit TRBD2. The germline V gene has CDR1 SGHRS and CDR2 YFSETQ. V lost 0 bases and J lost 4; bases outside the gene matches: 4. The CDR3 spans 15 residues. CDR3 region: CASSLGTAGYNEQFF. In DNA, the CDR3 is TGCGCCAGCAGCTTGGGTACAGCGGGGTACAATGAGCAGTTCTTC.

The chain uses TRBV7-9 and TRBJ2-3, with 7 nucleotides matching TRBD1. CDR3 size: 13 residues. The V and J ends lost 5 bases and 4 bases, in that order; junction bases with no gene match: 3. Per germline, CDR1 SEHNR and CDR2 FQNEAQ (reference sequence). CDR3: CASSPRGPDTQYF. DNA for the CDR3: TGTGCCAGCAGCCCGAGGGGGCCAGATACGCAGTATTTT.

A single count supports this clone. J is TRBJ1-2 and V is TRBV30; D unclear. V was shortened by 3 bases and J by 4 bases, with 6 bases between the two germline ends. CDR1 is GTSNPN and CDR2 is SVGIG in the germline V gene (reference sequence). The CDR3 loop spans 11 amino acids. The CDR3 protein is CAWRATYGYTF. The CDR3 DNA is TGTGCCTGGAGGGCAACCTATGGCTACACCTTC.

The CDR3 reads CASSPREGRYEQYF. The CDR3 bases are TGTGCCAGCAGCCCGCGTGAAGGGAGGTACGAGCAGTACTTC. The rearrangement uses TRBV7-6 and TRBJ2-7; D might be TRBD2 (6 bases). In germline, CDR1 is SGHVS, CDR2 FNYEAQ. V lost 5 bases and J lost 4, with 15 bases in between. The CDR3 has 14 amino acids.

V and J are TRBV21-1 and TRBJ1-1; TRBD1, the table's D call, lacks a check against the DNA. TRBV21-1 is a known pseudogene. The CDR3 length is 16 residues. DNA of the CDR3: TGTGCCAGCAGCAAACCGGGACAGGGCCGGAACACTGAAGCTTTCTTT. This encodes CASSKPGQGRNTEAFF.

The chain joins TRBV4-2 to TRBJ1-2; 10 bases fit TRBD1. V was pared by 4 bases and J by 3 bases, with 8 bases of the junction left unmatched. Germline V gene lookup returns CDR1 LGHNA and CDR2 YNFKEQ. The CDR3 spans 16 residues. CDR3 in amino acids: CASSPTRGQGDYGYTF. The CDR3 bases are TGTGCCAGCAGCCCCACCCGAGGACAGGGGGACTATGGCTACACCTTC.

V and J are TRBV4-1 and TRBJ2-5; D is possibly TRBD1 (5 bases). CDR3 size: 15 residues. Trimming took 3 bases from V and 5 from J, leaving 16 bases between them. Per the germline V gene, CDR1 is MGHRA and CDR2 is YSYEKL. The CDR3 here is CASSQVPGPGETQYF. CDR3 DNA: TGCGCCAGCAGCCAGGTGCCAGGTCCAGGGGAGACCCAGTACTTC.

The chain combines TRBV11-2 with TRBJ2-5; TRBD2 matches at 7 bases. The length of the CDR3 is 15 residues. Germline V gives CDR1 SGHAT, CDR2 FQNNGV. V trimming: 6 bases; J trimming: 4 bases; junction bases outside the gene matches: 11. Written as DNA, the CDR3 is TGTGCCAGCAGATCACCTTCGGGGGGTCGAGAGACCCAGTACTTC. Its translation is CASRSPSGGRETQYF.

The chain carries TRBV7-3 and TRBJ2-3; 9 bases align to TRBD2. Germline V gene sequence: CDR1 SGHTA, CDR2 FQGTGA. Trimming removed 8 bases from V and 0 bases from J; junction bases left unmatched: 3. The CDR3 loop spans 14 amino acids. The CDR3 nucleotides read TGTGCCAGCCATAGCGGGGGTAGCACAGATACGCAGTATTTT. It encodes CASHSGGSTDTQYF.

V is TRBV7-9 and J is TRBJ2-1; 8 bases match TRBD1. The CDR3 is made up of 13 amino acids. Germline CDR1 reads SEHNR; CDR2 reads FQNEAQ (reference sequence). The V and J ends lost 4 bases and 8 bases, in that order; junction bases with no gene match: 4. The CDR3 sequence is CASSSDRAYEQFF. The CDR3, as DNA: TGTGCCAGCAGCTCGGACAGGGCCTATGAGCAGTTCTTC.

V gene TRBV7-6 combines with J gene TRBJ1-4; 10 bases map to TRBD1. The CDR3 has 17 amino acids. Germline V CDR1 and CDR2: SGHVS, FNYEAQ. V dropped 5 bases and J dropped 3; count of bases not matched to a gene: 9. The CDR3 DNA reads as TGTGCCAGCAGCGGTCTGGGGACAGGGGTGGCTAATGAAAAACTGTTTTTT. It translates to CASSGLGTGVANEKLFF. The variable domain in full, completed from reference TRBV7-6 and TRBJ1-4, reads GAGVSQSPRYKVTKRGQDVALRCDPISGHVSLYWYRQALGQGPEFLTYFNYEAQQDKSGLPNDRFSAERPEGSISTLTIQRTEQRDSAMYRCASSGLGTGVANEKLFFGSGTQLSVL.

The chain is built from TRBV6-5 and TRBJ1-2; D may be TRBD1 (6 bases). There are 14 residues in the CDR3. The germline gives CDR1 MNHEY, CDR2 SVGAGI. Trimming took 6 bases from V and 5 from J, leaving 16 bases between them. The CDR3 nucleotides read TGTGCCAGCAGGTCCCCGCAGGGGAGATATGGCTACACCTTC. Translating gives CASRSPQGRYGYTF.

The chain uses TRBV10-3 and TRBJ2-1; 7 bases align to TRBD1. V trimming: 3 bases; J trimming: 10 bases; junction bases outside the gene matches: 9. CDR1 ENHRY and CDR2 SYGVKD come from the germline V gene. The CDR3 totals 14 residues. For the CDR3, the DNA is TGTGCCATCAGTGACAGGACAGGCGCAAACGAGCAGTTCTTC. Amino acids: CAISDRTGANEQFF.

The V gene is TRBV6-5, the J gene TRBJ2-2; 7 nucleotides match TRBD1. The CDR3 length is 12 residues. The junction had 3 bases not matched to a gene; V was cut back by 11 bases and J by 3 bases. Germline values: CDR1 MNHEY, CDR2 SVGAGI. CDR3 protein: CAQGDDTGELFF. In nucleotides, the CDR3 is TGTGCCCAGGGGGACGACACCGGGGAGCTGTTTTTT.

This rearrangement joins TRBV5-3 to TRBJ2-2, with D perhaps matching TRBD2 (5 bases). TRBV5-3 is an ORF, and what it does is uncertain. This CDR3 contains 15 residues. V lost 1 base, J lost 6 bases, and 13 bases lay in between. The CDR3 sequence: CARSLPLRGAGELFF. The CDR3 nucleotides are TGTGCCAGAAGCTTGCCTCTCCGGGGTGCCGGGGAGCTGTTTTTT.

The chain carries TRBV7-9 and TRBJ2-6; D might be TRBD2 (5 bases). The V end was cut by 6 bases, the J end by 0 bases, with 6 bases between. Germline V gives CDR1 SEHNR, CDR2 FQNEAQ (reference sequence). CDR3 length equals 14 residues. The DNA for the CDR3 is TGTGCCAGCAGGAGGGCCTCTGGGGCCAACGTCCTGACTTTC. It codes for CASRRASGANVLTF.

There are a few counts of this clone. The chain recombines TRBV13 with TRBJ2-1; TRBD2 matches at 10 bases. CDR3 size: 16 residues. Germline CDR1 and CDR2: PRHDT and FYEKMQ (reference sequence). Trimming removed 5 bases from V and 13 bases from J; junction bases left unmatched: 17. In nucleotides, the CDR3 is TGTGCCAGCAGCATCGGTAGCGTTCTAGCGGGAGTCAGTCAGTTCTTC. This gives the protein CASSIGSVLAGVSQFF. Using reference TRBV13 and TRBJ2-1 for the parts outside the CDR3, the full variable domain is AAGVIQSPRHLIKEKRETATLKCYPIPRHDTVYWYQQGPGQDPQFLISFYEKMQSDKGSIPDRFSAQQFSDYHSELNMSSLELGDSALYFCASSIGSVLAGVSQFFGPGTRLTVL.

The V call is TRBV7-2, the J call TRBJ2-2, with a weak D call TRBD1 (5 bases). The germline V gene has CDR1 SGHTA and CDR2 FQGNSA. Trimming removed 5 bases from V and 4 bases from J, with 11 bases in between. The CDR3 runs to 14 residues. DNA for the CDR3: TGTGCCAGCAGCCCCTTTCAGGGCACCGGGGAGCTGTTTTTT. Translated: CASSPFQGTGELFF.

The V gene is TRBV3-1 (or the pseudogene TRBV3-2), the J gene TRBJ2-2; D is possibly TRBD1 (6 bases). The CDR3 is made up of 16 amino acids. The V gene's germline CDR1 is LGHDT and CDR2 YNNKEL (reference sequence). V was clipped by 4 bases and J by 4 bases, with 16 bases between them. The CDR3: CASSPQGLGSTGELFF. For the CDR3, the DNA is TGTGCCAGCAGCCCGCAGGGGCTGGGGAGCACCGGGGAGCTGTTTTTT.

In DNA, the CDR3 is TGTGCCTGGAGTGCCCAGGGGGAGAAGCCCCAGCATTTT. This gives the protein CAWSAQGEKPQHF. The chain combines TRBV30 with TRBJ1-5, with 7 positions matching TRBD1. Germline V CDR1 and CDR2: GTSNPN, SVGIG (reference sequence). The CDR3 covers 13 residues. With 1 base clipped from V and 8 bases from J, the junction kept 5 bases outside the gene matches.

The CDR3 DNA reads TGTGCCAGCAGCTTAACCCGACCGGGACAGGGGGGGAATGCTTTCTTT. Protein: CASSLTRPGQGGNAFF. The chain joins TRBV11-2 to TRBJ1-1; 11 bases are a match to TRBD1. The CDR3 has 16 residues. The V gene's germline CDR1 is SGHAT and CDR2 FQNNGV. Losses at the gene ends were 2 bases for V and 11 bases for J; bases not matched to a gene: 13.

There are many counts of this clone. The V call is TRBV3-1 (or the pseudogene TRBV3-2), the J call TRBJ1-3, with no clear D. Per the germline V gene, CDR1 is LGHDT and CDR2 is YNNKEL (reference sequence). The ends were cut back, 2 bases at V and 4 bases at J, with 9 bases in the middle. This CDR3 is built from 14 residues. CDR3 residues: CASSQRVSGNTIYF. CDR3 nucleotide sequence: TGTGCCAGCAGCCAACGGGTTTCGGGAAACACCATATATTTT.

Here the CDR3 reads CASSPSTGPPYEQYF. The CDR3 DNA sequence: TGTGCCAGCAGCCCCTCGACAGGACCCCCCTACGAGCAGTACTTC. V and J are TRBV7-2 and TRBJ2-7, with a tentative D call TRBD1 (6 bases). CDR3 length: 15 residues. Between the trimmed V and J ends, which lost 5 bases and 2 bases, there was a span of 16 bases. Germline V lookup: CDR1 SGHTA, CDR2 FQGNSA.

The chain couples TRBV6-6 to TRBJ2-2; D is perhaps TRBD2 (6 bases). This CDR3 comprises 14 residues. V lost 8 bases and J 3 bases, leaving 13 bases between the germline ends. Germline lookup yields CDR1 MNHNY and CDR2 SVGAGI (reference sequence). The CDR3 loop is CASCRDLHTGELFF. The CDR3 bases are TGTGCCAGCTGCCGGGACTTACACACCGGGGAGCTGTTTTTT.